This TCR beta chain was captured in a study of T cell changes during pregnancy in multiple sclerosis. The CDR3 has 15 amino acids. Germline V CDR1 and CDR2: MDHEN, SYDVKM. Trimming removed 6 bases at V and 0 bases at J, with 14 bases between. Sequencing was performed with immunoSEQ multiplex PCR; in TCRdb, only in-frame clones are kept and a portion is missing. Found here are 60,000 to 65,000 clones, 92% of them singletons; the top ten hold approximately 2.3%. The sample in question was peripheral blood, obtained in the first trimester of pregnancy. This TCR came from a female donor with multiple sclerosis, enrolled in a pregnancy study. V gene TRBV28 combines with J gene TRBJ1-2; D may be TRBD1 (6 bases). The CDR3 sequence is CASRSGTRTNYGYTF. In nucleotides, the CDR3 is TGTGCCAGCAGGAGCGGGACACGAACTAACTATGGCTACACCTTC.